This T cell receptor (beta chain) derives from a study of beta chain features in type 1 diabetes. Overall study results and limits: Diminished insertions and augmented deletions at VDJ junctions characterized type 1 diabetes patients. A PCR bias possibly favoring shorter templates would apply equally to patients and controls. People with Type 1 diabetes carried modestly yet significantly shorter TCRB CDR3s in all four CD4+ subsets.

A CD45RO/CCR7/CD25/CD127/CD95/CD27 panel sorted naive, central memory, regulatory and stem cell-like memory CD4+ cells. Sorting produced populations that all topped 95% purity. TCRB transcripts that were expressed got sequenced, as all of the isolated RNA had been reverse transcribed. Sequencing was performed with immunoSEQ multiplex PCR; in TCRdb, only in-frame clones are kept and a portion is missing. The table shows about 230,000 clones, with around 15% occurring only once. CDR1 and CDR2 from the germline V gene are MDHEN and SYDVKM. Trimming took 4 bases from V and 7 from J; bases not matched to a gene: 9. The CDR3 has 16 residues. Concerning this clone: Its antigen remains unidentified.

The sequence came from a man aged 30 to 39 with type 1 diabetes. Sequencing input: naive CD4+ T cells from blood. The gene calls are TRBV28 and TRBJ2-1, with TRBD2 matching over 11 bases. The CDR3 loop reads CASSYRSGRVPNEQFF. In DNA, the CDR3 is TGTGCCAGCAGTTATCGTAGCGGGAGGGTACCGAATGAGCAGTTCTTC.